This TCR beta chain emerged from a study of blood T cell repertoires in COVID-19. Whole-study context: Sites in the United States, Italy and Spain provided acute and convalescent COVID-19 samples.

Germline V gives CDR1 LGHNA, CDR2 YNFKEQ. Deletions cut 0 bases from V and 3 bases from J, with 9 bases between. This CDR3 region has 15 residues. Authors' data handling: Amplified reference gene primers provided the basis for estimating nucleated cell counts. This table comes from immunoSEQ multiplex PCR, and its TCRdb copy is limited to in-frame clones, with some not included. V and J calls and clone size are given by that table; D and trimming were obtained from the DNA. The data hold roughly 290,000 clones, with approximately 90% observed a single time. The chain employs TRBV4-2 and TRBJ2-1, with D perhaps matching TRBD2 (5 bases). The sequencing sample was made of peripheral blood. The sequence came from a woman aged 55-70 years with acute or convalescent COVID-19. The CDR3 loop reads CASSQERANYNEQFF. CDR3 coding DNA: TGTGCCAGCAGCCAAGAGAGGGCGAACTACAATGAGCAGTTCTTC.